The 3 T cell receptor beta chains below all came from one sample that was sequenced in a study of OX40 agonist ivuxolimab in advanced cancers. Assay: immunoSEQ multiplex PCR; the TCRdb copy retains only in-frame clones and omits some. The top ten clones hold about 14% of a sample with 60,000 to 75,000 clones, 91% of them seen once. The sample consisted of CD4+ or CD8+ T cells sorted from blood, taken in a trial of the OX40 agonist ivuxolimab. These receptors all stem from an adult with an advanced solid tumor such as melanoma, head and neck, liver or kidney cancer.

This clone was found once. In nucleotides, the CDR3 is TGCGCCAGCAGCCAAAACCCCGGGACAGGGGCGGACGAGCAGTACTTC. Protein: CASSQNPGTGADEQYF. The chain links TRBV4-3 to TRBJ2-7; 10 nucleotides align to TRBD1. With V trimmed by 2 bases and J by 5 bases, 9 bases remained unmatched. Per germline, CDR1 LGHNA and CDR2 YSLEER. This CDR3 has 16 residues.

This sequence joins TRBV27 and TRBJ2-1; 14 nucleotides align to TRBD2. The CDR3 sequence is 16 residues long. Trimming took 6 bases from V and 4 from J; bases not matched to a gene: 5. Looked up from germline, CDR1 is MNHEY and CDR2 is SMNVEV (reference sequence). CDR3 coding DNA: TGTGCCAGCAGGCGGACTAGCGGGGGGAATTACAATGAGCAGTTCTTC. Its translation: CASRRTSGGNYNEQFF.

This chain uses TRBV11-3 with TRBJ2-3; 12 positions agree with TRBD2. This CDR3 has 18 residues. The junction had 15 bases not matched to a gene; V was cut back by 5 bases and J by 6 bases. CDR1 and CDR2 (germline): SGHNT, YENEEA. CDR3 sequence: CASSETPGLAGMLDTQYF. As DNA, the CDR3 is TGTGCCAGCAGCGAAACCCCCGGACTAGCGGGGATGTTGGATACGCAGTATTTT.